This T cell receptor (beta chain) was captured in a study of blood T cell repertoires in COVID-19. In the study overall: Acute-phase and convalescent COVID-19 samples originated in the United States, Italy and Spain. PBMCs, B-cell-depleted T cells, or T cells were the source of the cDNA or gDNA that made up the material.

Per germline, CDR1 SGDLS and CDR2 YYNGEE. This CDR3 region has 16 residues. Trimming took 4 bases from V and 1 from J; bases not matched to a gene: 11. Original processing notes: Researchers report that nucleated cell counts were estimated from reference gene primer amplification. This table comes from immunoSEQ multiplex PCR, and its TCRdb copy is limited to in-frame clones, with some not included. V, J and clone size were drawn from that table, and D and trimming were deduced from the DNA. In the table there are 90,000 or so clones, about 91% of which are singletons. This clone is a singleton in its sample.

The TCR originated in a human donor with active COVID-19. The donor label of this sample is uncertain. The material sequenced was peripheral blood. V is TRBV9 and J is TRBJ2-7, with 7 bases that match TRBD2. CDR3 residues: CASSLRGSGESYEQYF. DNA of the CDR3: TGTGCCAGCAGCCTCCGAGGAAGCGGGGAGTCCTACGAGCAGTACTTC. Full variable domain (remainder filled in from reference TRBV9 and TRBJ2-7): DSGVTQTPKHLITATGQRVTLRCSPRSGDLSVYWYQQSLDQGLQFLIQYYNGEERAKGNILERFSAQQFPDLHSELNLSSLELGDSALYFCASSLRGSGESYEQYFGPGTRLTVT.